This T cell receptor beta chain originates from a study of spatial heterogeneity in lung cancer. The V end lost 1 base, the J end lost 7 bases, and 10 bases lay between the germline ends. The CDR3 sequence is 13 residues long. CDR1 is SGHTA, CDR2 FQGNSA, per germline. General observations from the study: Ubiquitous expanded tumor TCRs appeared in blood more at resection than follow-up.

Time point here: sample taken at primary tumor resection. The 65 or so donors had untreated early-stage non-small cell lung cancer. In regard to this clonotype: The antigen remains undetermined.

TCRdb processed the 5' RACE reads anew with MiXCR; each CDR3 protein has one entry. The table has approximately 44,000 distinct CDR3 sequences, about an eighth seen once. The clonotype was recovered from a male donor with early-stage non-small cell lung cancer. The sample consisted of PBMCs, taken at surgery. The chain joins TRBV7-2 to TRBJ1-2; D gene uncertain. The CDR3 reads CASSLGGMIGYTF. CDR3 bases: TGTGCCAGCAGCTTAGGGGGAATGATTGGCTACACCTTC.